The 8 T cell receptor beta chains in this list originate from one sample, sequenced in a study of beta chain features in type 1 diabetes. Study outcomes and limitations: People with Type 1 diabetes carried modestly yet significantly shorter TCRB CDR3s in all four CD4+ subsets.

As every portion of the isolated RNA was reverse transcribed, the sequencing read expressed TCRB transcripts. The protocol was immunoSEQ multiplex PCR, while the TCRdb copy is restricted to in-frame clones and leaves out a portion. The sample contains roughly 350,000 clones, 8% to 10% of which appear only once. For these TCRs, the target antigens are not known. The specimen was central memory CD4+ T cells from blood. These receptors originate from a man under 40 with type 1 diabetes.

The table lists this clone with a few counts. The chain is built from TRBV6-6 and TRBJ2-4; possibly TRBD1 or TRBD2 for D (5 bases each). V was cut by 2 bases and J by 13 bases, with 21 bases left in between. Germline values: CDR1 MNHNY, CDR2 SVGAGI (reference sequence). CDR3 length equals 15 residues. For the CDR3, the DNA is TGTGCCAGCAGTTACCCTAGTCGGGACCTCGGCAACCAGTACTTC. This translates into CASSYPSRDLGNQYF.

This clone has a handful of counts. The chain has TRBV5-8 and TRBJ2-1; 14 positions match TRBD2. This CDR3 region has 15 residues. V trimming: 4 bases; J trimming: 7 bases; junction bases outside the gene matches: 4. Germline V CDR1 and CDR2: SGHTS, YDEGEE. Here the CDR3 reads CASSPGLAGDNEQFF. Here the CDR3 DNA reads TGTGCCAGCAGCCCGGGACTAGCGGGAGATAATGAGCAGTTCTTC.

This clone was detected many times. This chain uses TRBV7-2 with TRBJ2-1; unclear D gene. The CDR3 runs to 12 residues. Germline-derived CDR1 and CDR2 are SGHTA and FQGNSA. V was cut by 8 bases and J by 5 bases, with 10 bases left in between. The DNA for the CDR3 is TGTGCCAGCCCCGAAATGCACAATGAGCAGTTCTTC. Residues: CASPEMHNEQFF.

This clone was observed a handful of times. This sequence joins TRBV7-8 and TRBJ2-5, with a weak D call TRBD2 (5 bases). The V end was cut by 6 bases, the J end by 5 bases, with 13 bases between. Germline V gene sequence: CDR1 SGHVS, CDR2 FQNEAQ. The CDR3 length is 13 residues. Written as DNA, the CDR3 is TGTGCCAGCAGTGGACTGCTAATCGAGACCCAGTACTTC. Its protein is CASSGLLIETQYF.

This clone was counted between two and nine times. The chain combines TRBV12-5 with TRBJ2-1; D remains unclear. Trimming left V 1 base short and J 8 bases short, with 12 bases between. The CDR3 is 14 amino acids. The V gene's germline CDR1 is LGHNT and CDR2 FRNRAP. CDR3 amino acids: CASGLGLLSYEQFF. CDR3 sequence (DNA): TGTGCTAGTGGTTTGGGCCTCCTATCTTATGAGCAGTTCTTC.

The chain carries TRBV11-1 and TRBJ2-5; D uncertain. There are 14 residues in the CDR3. V was cut by 1 base and J by 2 bases, with 8 bases left in between. Germline CDR1 SGHAT, CDR2 FQDESV (reference sequence). CDR3 in amino acids: CASSLVDLQETQYF. The CDR3 region has the DNA TGTGCCAGCAGCTTAGTTGATCTACAAGAGACCCAGTACTTC.

In this sample, this clone turned up a few times. The J gene is TRBJ2-7, the V gene TRBV28; 7 nucleotides agree with TRBD1. This CDR3 has 14 amino acids. Trimming at V came to 5 bases and at J to 4 bases, leaving 8 bases not matched to a gene. Germline assignment: CDR1 MDHEN and CDR2 SYDVKM. The CDR3 DNA follows: TGTGCCAGCAGTCAACAGACACAGGGGTACGAGCAGTACTTC. Protein product: CASSQQTQGYEQYF.

In regard to this clone: Sequence at one end of the junction differs from germline and may be a read error. The chain combines TRBV10-3 with TRBJ2-7; maybe TRBD1 (6 bases). The germline CDR1 and CDR2 sequences are ENHRY and SYGVKD. The CDR3 extends over 13 amino acids. The CDR3 spells CASSQGLSYEQYF. The DNA for the CDR3 is TGTGCCAGCAGTCAGGGGCTGTCCTACGAGCAGTACTTC.